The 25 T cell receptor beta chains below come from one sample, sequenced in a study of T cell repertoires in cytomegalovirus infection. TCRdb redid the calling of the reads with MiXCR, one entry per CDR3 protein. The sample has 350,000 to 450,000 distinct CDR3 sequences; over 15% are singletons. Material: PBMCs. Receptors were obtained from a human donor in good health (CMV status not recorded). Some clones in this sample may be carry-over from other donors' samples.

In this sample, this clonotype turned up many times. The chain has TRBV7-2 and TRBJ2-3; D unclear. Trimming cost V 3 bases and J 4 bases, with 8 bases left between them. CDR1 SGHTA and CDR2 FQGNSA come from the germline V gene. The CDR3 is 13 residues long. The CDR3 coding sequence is TGTGCCAGCAGCTTCTCCCGTGCAGATACGCAGTATTTT. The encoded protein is CASSFSRADTQYF.

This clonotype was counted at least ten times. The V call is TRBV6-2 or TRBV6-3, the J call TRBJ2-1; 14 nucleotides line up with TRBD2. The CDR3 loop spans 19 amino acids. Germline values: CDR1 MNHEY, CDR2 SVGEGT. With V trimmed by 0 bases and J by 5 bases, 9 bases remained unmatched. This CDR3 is CASSYSRLAGGMRDNEQFF. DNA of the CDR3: TGTGCCAGCAGTTACTCGAGACTAGCGGGAGGGATGAGGGACAATGAGCAGTTCTTC.

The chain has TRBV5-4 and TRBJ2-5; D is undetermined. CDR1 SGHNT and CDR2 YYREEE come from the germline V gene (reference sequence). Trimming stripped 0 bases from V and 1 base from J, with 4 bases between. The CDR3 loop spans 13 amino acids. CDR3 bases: TGTGCCAGCAGCTTGGAGCCCCAAGAGACCCAGTACTTC. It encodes CASSLEPQETQYF. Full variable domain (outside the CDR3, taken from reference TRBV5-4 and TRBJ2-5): ETGVTQSPTHLIKTRGQQVTLRCSSQSGHNTVSWYQQALGQGPQFIFQYYREEENGRGNFPPRFSGLQFPNYSSELNVNALELDDSALYLCASSLEPQETQYFGPGTRLLVL.

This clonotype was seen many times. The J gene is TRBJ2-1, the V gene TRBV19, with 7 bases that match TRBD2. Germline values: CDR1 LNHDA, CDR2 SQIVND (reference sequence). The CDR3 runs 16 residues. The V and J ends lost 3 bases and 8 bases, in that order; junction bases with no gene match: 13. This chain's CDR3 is CASSIGAGDLLDEQFF. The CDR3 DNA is TGTGCCAGTAGTATTGGGGCGGGAGACCTTTTGGATGAGCAGTTCTTC.

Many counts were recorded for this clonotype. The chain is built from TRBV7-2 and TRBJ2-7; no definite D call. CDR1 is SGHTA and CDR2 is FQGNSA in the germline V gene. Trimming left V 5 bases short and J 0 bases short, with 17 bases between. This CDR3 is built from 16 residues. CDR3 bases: TGTGCCAGCAGCGTTCGGACGGAACTAAGCTCCTACGAGCAGTACTTC. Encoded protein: CASSVRTELSSYEQYF.

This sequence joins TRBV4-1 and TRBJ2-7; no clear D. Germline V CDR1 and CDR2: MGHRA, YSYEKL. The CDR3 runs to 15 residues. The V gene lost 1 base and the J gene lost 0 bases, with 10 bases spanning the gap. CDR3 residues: CASSQVNAYSYEQYF. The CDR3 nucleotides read TGCGCCAGCAGCCAAGTGAATGCGTACTCCTACGAGCAGTACTTC.

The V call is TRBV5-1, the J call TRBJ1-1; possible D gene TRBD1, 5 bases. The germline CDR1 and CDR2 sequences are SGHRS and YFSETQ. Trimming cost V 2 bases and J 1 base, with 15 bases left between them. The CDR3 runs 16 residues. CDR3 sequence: CASSLWGRTGNTEAFF. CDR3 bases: TGCGCCAGCAGCTTATGGGGACGTACAGGGAACACTGAAGCTTTCTTT.

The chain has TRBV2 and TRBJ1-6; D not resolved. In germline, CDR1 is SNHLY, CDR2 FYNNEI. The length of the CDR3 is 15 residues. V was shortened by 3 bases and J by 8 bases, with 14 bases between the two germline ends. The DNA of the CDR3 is TGTGCCAGCAGTGAGGACCCCATCGGCCATTCACCCCTCCACTTT. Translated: CASSEDPIGHSPLHF.

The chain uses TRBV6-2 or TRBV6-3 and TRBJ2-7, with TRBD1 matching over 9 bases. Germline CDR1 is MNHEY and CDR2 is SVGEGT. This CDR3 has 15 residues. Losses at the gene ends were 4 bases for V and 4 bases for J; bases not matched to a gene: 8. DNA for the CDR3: TGTGCCAGCAGTTCGCAGGACAGGGGTGTATACGAGCAGTACTTC. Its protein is CASSSQDRGVYEQYF.

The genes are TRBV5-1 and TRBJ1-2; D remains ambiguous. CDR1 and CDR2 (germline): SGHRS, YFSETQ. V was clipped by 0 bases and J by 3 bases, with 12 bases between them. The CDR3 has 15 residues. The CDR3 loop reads CASSLGAGRDYGYTF. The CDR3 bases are TGCGCCAGCAGCTTGGGGGCAGGCCGAGACTATGGCTACACCTTC.

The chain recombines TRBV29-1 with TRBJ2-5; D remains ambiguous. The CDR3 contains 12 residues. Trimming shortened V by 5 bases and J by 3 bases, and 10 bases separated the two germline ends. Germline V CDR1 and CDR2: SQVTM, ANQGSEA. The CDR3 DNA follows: TGCAGCGTTTTGTCCGGAGAAGAGACCCAGTACTTC. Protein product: CSVLSGEETQYF.

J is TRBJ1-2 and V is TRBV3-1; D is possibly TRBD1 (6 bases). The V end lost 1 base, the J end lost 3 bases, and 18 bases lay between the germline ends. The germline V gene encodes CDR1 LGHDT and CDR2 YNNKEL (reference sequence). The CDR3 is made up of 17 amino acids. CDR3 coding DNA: TGTGCCAGCAGCCAAGGGCACATAACAGGGATAGACTATGGCTACACCTTC. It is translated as CASSQGHITGIDYGYTF.

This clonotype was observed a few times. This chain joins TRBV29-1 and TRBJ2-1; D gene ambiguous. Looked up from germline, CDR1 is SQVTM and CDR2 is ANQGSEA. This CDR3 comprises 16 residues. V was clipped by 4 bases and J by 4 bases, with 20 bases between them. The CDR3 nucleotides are TGCAGCGTTGTTTCCCAACGTCCGACTGAATACAATGAGCAGTTCTTC. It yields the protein CSVVSQRPTEYNEQFF.

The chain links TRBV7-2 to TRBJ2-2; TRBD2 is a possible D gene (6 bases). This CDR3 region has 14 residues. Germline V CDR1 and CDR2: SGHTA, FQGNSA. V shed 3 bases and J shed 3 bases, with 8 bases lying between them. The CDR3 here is CASSLQRDTGELFF. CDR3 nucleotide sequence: TGTGCCAGCAGCTTGCAGCGGGACACCGGGGAGCTGTTTTTT.

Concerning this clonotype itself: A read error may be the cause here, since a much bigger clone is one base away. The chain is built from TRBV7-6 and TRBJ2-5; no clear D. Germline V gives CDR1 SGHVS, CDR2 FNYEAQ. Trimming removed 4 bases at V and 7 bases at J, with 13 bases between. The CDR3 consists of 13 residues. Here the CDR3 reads CASSSRLEGTQYF. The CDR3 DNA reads TGTGCCAGCAGCTCCCGACTGGAAGGGACCCAGTACTTC.

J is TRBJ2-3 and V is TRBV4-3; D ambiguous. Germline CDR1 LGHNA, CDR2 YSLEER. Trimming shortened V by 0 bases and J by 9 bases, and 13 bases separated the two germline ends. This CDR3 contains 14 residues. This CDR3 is CASSQDFSEPTQYF. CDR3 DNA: TGCGCCAGCAGCCAAGATTTTTCGGAGCCAACGCAGTATTTT.

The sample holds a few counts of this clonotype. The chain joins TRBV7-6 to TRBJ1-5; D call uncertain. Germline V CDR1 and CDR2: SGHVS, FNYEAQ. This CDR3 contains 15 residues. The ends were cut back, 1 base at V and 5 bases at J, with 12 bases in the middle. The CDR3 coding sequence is TGTGCCAGCAGCTTAGGGGTGGGAGGGCATCAGCCCCAGCATTTT. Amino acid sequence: CASSLGVGGHQPQHF. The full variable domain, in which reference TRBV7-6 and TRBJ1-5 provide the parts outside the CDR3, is GAGVSQSPRYKVTKRGQDVALRCDPISGHVSLYWYRQALGQGPEFLTYFNYEAQQDKSGLPNDRFSAERPEGSISTLTIQRTEQRDSAMYRCASSLGVGGHQPQHFGDGTRLSIL.

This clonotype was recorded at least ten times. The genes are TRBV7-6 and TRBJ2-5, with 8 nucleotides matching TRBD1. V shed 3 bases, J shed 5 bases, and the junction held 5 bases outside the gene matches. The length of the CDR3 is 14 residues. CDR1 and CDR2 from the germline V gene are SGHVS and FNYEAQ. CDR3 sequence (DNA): TGTGCCAGCAGCTTTACAGGGGGAGTGGAGACCCAGTACTTC. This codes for CASSFTGGVETQYF. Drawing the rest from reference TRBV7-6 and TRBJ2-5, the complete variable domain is GAGVSQSPRYKVTKRGQDVALRCDPISGHVSLYWYRQALGQGPEFLTYFNYEAQQDKSGLPNDRFSAERPEGSISTLTIQRTEQRDSAMYRCASSFTGGVETQYFGPGTRLLVL.

The CDR3 here is CASSQAGVEKLFF. CDR3 in DNA: TGCGCCAGCAGCCAAGCAGGGGTGGAAAAACTGTTTTTT. The chain links TRBV4-3 to TRBJ1-4, with a possible D match to TRBD1 (6 bases). CDR1 LGHNA and CDR2 YSLEER come from the germline V gene. Trimming took 1 base from V and 8 from J, leaving 8 bases between them. The CDR3 totals 13 residues.

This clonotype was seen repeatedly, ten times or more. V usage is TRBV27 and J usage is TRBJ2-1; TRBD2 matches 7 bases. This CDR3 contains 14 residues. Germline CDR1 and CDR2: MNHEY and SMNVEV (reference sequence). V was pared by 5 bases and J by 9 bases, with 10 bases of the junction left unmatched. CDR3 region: CASSPSTSLAEQFF. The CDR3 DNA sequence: TGTGCCAGCAGTCCCTCGACTAGCTTGGCTGAGCAGTTCTTC.

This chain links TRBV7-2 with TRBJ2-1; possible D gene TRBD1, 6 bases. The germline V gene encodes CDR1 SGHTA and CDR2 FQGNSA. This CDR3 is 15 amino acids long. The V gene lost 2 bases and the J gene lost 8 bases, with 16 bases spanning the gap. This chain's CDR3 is CASSLNRDMDDEQFF. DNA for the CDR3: TGTGCCAGCAGCTTAAACAGGGACATGGACGATGAGCAGTTCTTC.

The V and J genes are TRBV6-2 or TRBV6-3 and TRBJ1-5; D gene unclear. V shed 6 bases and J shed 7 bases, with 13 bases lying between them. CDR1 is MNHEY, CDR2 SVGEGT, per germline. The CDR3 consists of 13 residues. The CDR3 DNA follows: TGTGCCAGCAGCCCTACATTAACCCAGCCCCAGCATTTT. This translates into CASSPTLTQPQHF.

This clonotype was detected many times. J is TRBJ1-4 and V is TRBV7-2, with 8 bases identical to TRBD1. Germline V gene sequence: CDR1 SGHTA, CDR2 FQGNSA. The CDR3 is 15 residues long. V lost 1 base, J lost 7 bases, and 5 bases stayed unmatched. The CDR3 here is CASSLVVTGGEKLFF. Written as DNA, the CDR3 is TGTGCCAGCAGCTTAGTGGTTACAGGGGGTGAAAAACTGTTTTTT.

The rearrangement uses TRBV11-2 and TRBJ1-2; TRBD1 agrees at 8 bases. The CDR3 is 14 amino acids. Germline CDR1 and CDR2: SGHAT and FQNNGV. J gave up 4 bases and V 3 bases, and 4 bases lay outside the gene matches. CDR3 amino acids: CASSLGQAVYGYTF. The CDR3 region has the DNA TGTGCCAGCAGCTTGGGACAGGCCGTCTATGGCTACACCTTC. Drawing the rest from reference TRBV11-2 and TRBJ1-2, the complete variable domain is EAGVAQSPRYKIIEKRQSVAFWCNPISGHATLYWYQQILGQGPKLLIQFQNNGVVDDSQLPKDRFSAERLKGVDSTLKIQPAKLEDSAVYLCASSLGQAVYGYTFGSGTRLTVV.

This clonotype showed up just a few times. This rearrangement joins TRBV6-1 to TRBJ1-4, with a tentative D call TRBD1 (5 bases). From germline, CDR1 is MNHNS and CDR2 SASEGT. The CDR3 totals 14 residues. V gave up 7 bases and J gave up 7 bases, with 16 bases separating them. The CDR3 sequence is CASKRGQGSEKLFF. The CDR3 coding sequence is TGTGCCAGCAAGAGGGGCCAGGGTAGTGAAAAACTGTTTTTT.